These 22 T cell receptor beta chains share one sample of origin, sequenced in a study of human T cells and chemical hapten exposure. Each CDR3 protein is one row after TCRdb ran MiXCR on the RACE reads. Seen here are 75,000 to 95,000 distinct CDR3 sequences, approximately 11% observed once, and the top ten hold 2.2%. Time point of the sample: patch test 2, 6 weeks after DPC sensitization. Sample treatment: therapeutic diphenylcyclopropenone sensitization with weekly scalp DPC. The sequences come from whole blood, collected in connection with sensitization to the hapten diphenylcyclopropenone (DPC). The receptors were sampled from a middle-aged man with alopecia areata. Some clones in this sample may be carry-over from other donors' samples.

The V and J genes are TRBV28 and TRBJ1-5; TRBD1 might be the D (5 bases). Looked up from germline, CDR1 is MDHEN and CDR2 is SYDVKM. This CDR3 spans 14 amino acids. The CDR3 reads CVSQGRVLNQPQHF. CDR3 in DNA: TGTGTCTCGCAGGGAAGAGTTTTAAATCAGCCCCAGCATTTT. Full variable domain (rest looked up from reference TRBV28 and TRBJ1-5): DVKVTQSSRYLVKRTGEKVFLECVQDMDHENMFWYRQDPGLGLRLIYFSYDVKMKEKGDIPEGYSVSREKKERFSLILESASTNQTSMYLCVSQGRVLNQPQHFGDGTRLSIL.

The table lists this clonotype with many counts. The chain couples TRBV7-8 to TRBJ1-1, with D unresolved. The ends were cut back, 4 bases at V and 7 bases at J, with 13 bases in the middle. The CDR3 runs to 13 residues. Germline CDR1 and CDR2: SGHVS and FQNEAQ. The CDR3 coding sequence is TGTGCCAGCAGCTCGGAACAGTACCTTGAAGCTTTCTTT. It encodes CASSSEQYLEAFF.

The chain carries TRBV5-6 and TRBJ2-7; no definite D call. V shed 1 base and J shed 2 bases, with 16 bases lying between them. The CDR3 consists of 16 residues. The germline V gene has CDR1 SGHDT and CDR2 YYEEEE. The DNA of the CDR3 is TGTGCCAGCAGCTTGAAGTCTGGTCCGCTTACCTACGAGCAGTACGTC. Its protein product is CASSLKSGPLTYEQYV.

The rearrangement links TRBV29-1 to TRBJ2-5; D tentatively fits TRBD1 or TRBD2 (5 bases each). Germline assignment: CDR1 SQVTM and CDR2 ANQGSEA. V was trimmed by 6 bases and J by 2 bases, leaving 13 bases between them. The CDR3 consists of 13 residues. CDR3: CSVAERGQETQYF. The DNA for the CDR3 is TGCAGCGTGGCCGAGAGGGGACAAGAGACCCAGTACTTC. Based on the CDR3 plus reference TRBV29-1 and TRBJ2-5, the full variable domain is SAVISQKPSRDICQRGTSLTIQCQVDSQVTMMFWYRQQPGQSLTLIATANQGSEATYESGFVIDKFPISRPNLTFSTLTVSNMSPEDSSIYLCSVAERGQETQYFGPGTRLLVL.

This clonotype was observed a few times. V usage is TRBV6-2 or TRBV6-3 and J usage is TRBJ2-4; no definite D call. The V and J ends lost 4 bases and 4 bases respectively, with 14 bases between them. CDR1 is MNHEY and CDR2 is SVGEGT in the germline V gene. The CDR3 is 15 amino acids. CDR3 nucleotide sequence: TGTGCCAGCAGTTCCTCCCGGTACACAAAAAACATTCAGTACTTC. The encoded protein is CASSSSRYTKNIQYF.

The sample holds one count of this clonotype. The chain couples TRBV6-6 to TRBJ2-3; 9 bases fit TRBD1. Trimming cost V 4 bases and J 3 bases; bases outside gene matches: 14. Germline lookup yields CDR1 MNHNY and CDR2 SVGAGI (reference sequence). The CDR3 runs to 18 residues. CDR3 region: CASSSILLTGGLTDTQYF. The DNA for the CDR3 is TGTGCCAGCAGTTCCATCCTCTTGACAGGGGGGCTAACAGATACGCAGTATTTT.

This CDR3 reads CTGQNSYEQYV. Written as DNA, the CDR3 is TGTACGGGACAGAATTCCTACGAGCAGTACGTC. The V gene is TRBV19, the J gene TRBJ2-7; 7 bases align to TRBD1. The CDR3 is made up of 11 amino acids. Germline CDR1 LNHDA, CDR2 SQIVND (reference sequence).

This CDR3 reads CASSKRLAGVDTQYF. CDR3 nucleotide sequence: TGTGCCAGCAGCAAAAGACTAGCGGGAGTAGATACGCAGTATTTT. V and J are TRBV21-1 and TRBJ2-3; the table's D call of TRBD2 was not tested on the DNA. TRBV21-1 constitutes a pseudogene. The CDR3 is made up of 15 amino acids.

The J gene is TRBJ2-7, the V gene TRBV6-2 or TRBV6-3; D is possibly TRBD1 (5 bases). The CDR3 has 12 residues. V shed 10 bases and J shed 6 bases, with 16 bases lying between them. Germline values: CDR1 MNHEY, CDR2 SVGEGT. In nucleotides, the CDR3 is TGTGCCACGAGGAAGGGGCTGGCCGAGCAGTACGTC. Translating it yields CATRKGLAEQYV.

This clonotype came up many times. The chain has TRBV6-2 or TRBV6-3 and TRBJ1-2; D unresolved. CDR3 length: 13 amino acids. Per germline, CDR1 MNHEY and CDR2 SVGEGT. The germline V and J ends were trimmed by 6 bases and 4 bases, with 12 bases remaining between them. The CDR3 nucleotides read TGTGCCAGCAGCGAAGACTTCTCCTATGGCTACACCTTC. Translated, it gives CASSEDFSYGYTF.

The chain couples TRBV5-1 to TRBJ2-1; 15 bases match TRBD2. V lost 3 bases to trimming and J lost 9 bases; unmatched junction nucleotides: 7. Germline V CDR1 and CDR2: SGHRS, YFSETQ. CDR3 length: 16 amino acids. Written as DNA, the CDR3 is TGCGCCAGCAGCTCACCGGGACTAGCGGGAGGTGGTGAGCAGTTCTTC. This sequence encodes CASSSPGLAGGGEQFF.

The DNA for the CDR3 is TGCGCCAGCAGCCAAGACTCCGGGACAAAACCTTCACCCCTCCACTTT. Protein: CASSQDSGTKPSPLHF. This chain links TRBV4-1 with TRBJ1-6, with D perhaps matching TRBD1 (6 bases). Germline V gene sequence: CDR1 MGHRA, CDR2 YSYEKL. The CDR3 loop spans 16 amino acids. Trimming took off 0 bases at V and 9 bases at J, with 15 bases between the two ends.

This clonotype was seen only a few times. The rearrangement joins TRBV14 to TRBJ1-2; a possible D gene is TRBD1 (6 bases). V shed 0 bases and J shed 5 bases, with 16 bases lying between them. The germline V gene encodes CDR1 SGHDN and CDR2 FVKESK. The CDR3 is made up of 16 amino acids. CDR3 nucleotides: TGTGCCAGCAGCCAAGATCGTGACAGGAACTTTTATGGCTACACCTTC. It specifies CASSQDRDRNFYGYTF.

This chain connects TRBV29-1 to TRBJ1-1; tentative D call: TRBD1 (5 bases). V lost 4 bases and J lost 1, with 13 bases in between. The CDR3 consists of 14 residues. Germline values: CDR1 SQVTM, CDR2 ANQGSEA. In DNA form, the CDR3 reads TGCAGCGTTGGAAAAACGGGGGGGAACACTGAAGCTTTCTTT. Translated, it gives CSVGKTGGNTEAFF. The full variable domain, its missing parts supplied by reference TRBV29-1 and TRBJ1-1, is SAVISQKPSRDICQRGTSLTIQCQVDSQVTMMFWYRQQPGQSLTLIATANQGSEATYESGFVIDKFPISRPNLTFSTLTVSNMSPEDSSIYLCSVGKTGGNTEAFFGQGTRLTVV.

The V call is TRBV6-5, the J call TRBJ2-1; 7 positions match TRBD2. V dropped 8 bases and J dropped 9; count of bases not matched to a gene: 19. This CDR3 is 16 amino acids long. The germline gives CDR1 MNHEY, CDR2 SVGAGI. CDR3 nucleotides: TGTGCCAGCGGTCCCGGGGTAGCGGGCGTGCTGGGTGAGCAGTTCTTC. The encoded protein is CASGPGVAGVLGEQFF.

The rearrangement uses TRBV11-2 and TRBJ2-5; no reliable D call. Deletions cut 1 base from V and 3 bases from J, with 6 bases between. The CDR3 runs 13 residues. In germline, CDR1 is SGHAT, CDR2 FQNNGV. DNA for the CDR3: TGTGCCAGCAGCTTAGTCTGGGAAGAGACCCAGTACTTC. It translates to CASSLVWEETQYF.

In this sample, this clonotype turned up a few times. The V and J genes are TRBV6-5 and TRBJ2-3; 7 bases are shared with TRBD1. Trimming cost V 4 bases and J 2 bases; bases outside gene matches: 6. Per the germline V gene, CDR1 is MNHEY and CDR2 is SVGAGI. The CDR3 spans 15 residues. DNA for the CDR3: TGTGCCAGCAGTTCCTCAGGGGGTTTCACAGATACGCAGTATTTT. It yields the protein CASSSSGGFTDTQYF.

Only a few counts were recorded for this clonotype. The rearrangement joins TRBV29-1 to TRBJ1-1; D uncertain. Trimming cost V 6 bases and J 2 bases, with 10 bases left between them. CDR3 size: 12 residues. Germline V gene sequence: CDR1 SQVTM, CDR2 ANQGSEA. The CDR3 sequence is CSVLRVNTEAFF. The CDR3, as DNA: TGCAGCGTCTTGAGGGTCAACACTGAAGCTTTCTTT.

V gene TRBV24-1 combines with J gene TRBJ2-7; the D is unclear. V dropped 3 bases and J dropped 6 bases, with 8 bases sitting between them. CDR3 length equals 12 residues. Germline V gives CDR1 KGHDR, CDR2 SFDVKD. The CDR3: CATSDRASEQYF. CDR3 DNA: TGTGCCACCAGTGATCGGGCTAGCGAGCAGTACTTC.

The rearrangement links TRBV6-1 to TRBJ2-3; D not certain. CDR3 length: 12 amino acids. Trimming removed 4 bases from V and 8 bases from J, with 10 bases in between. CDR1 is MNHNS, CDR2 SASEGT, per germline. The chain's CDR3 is CASSALGSTQYF. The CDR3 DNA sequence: TGTGCCAGCAGTGCTCTCGGAAGTACGCAGTATTTT.

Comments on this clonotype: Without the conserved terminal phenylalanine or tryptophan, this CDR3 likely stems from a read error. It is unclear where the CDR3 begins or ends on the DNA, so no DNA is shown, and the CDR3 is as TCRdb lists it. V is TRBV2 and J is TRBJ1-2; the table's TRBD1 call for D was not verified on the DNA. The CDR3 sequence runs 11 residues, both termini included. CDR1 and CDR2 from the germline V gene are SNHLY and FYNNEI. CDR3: CASSTDRGLFC.

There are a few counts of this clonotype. Here the CDR3 reads CATLRKSNTGELFF. Here the CDR3 DNA reads TGTGCCACCCTGAGAAAAAGTAACACCGGGGAGCTGTTTTTT. This chain joins TRBV6-5 and TRBJ2-2, with D unresolved. The ends were cut back, 10 bases at V and 2 bases at J, with 14 bases in the middle. From germline, CDR1 is MNHEY and CDR2 SVGAGI. CDR3 length: 14 amino acids.